This T cell receptor (beta chain) was sequenced for a study of blood T cell repertoires in COVID-19. With 0 bases removed from V and 7 bases from J, the gap between germline ends came to 4 bases. From germline, CDR1 is LNHNV and CDR2 YYDKDF (reference sequence). The CDR3 length is 12 residues. TCRdb's copy holds only in-frame clones and misses some; the assay was immunoSEQ multiplex PCR. The sample lists 81,000 or so clones; 81% were seen once. This sequence joins TRBV15 and TRBJ1-5; unclear D gene. The sequence derives from a human donor in a cohort sampled during active COVID-19. Sequences were obtained from peripheral blood. As DNA, the CDR3 is TGTGCCACCAGCAGAGACAGGCAGCCCCAGCATTTT. Residues: CATSRDRQPQHF.